The sequence of this T cell receptor (beta chain) was determined in a study of long-term antiretroviral therapy in people with HIV. Germline assignment: CDR1 MDHEN and CDR2 SYDVKM. The CDR3 is 16 amino acids. Trimming left V 3 bases short and J 4 bases short, with 15 bases between. The assay used was immunoSEQ (version v3.0), run at survey level. Per-sample sequencing targets were about 35,000-50,000 T-cell genomes. Here immunoSEQ multiplex PCR was the method, and the copy in TCRdb shows in-frame clones only, minus some. The repertoire holds about 24,000 clones, roughly 89% seen once, with roughly 9.3% in the top ten.

The clonotype comes from a man between 50 and 59 years old with HIV. V and J are TRBV28 and TRBJ1-4; no definite D call. The sequenced sample was unsorted PBMCs, obtained 1.8 years before starting antiretroviral therapy. This chain's CDR3 is CASSFGQRLYNEKLFF. The DNA of the CDR3 is TGTGCCAGCAGTTTCGGGCAACGTCTGTATAATGAAAAACTGTTTTTT.